The TCR beta chain described here comes from a study of patients and donors after allogeneic stem cell transplantation. A few counts support this clonotype. The V end was cut by 1 base, the J end by 7 bases, with 8 bases between. The CDR3 covers 12 residues. Looked up from germline, CDR1 is LGHNA and CDR2 is YNFKEQ. TCRdb re-called the RT-PCR reads with MiXCR, one entry per CDR3 protein. In the table there are 50,000 to 60,000 distinct CDR3 sequences, roughly 15% of which are singletons. Input material: blood, either unsorted or a sorted T cell fraction (not recorded which). This clonotype was obtained from a human donor who was either an allogeneic HSCT recipient or a stem cell or donor lymphocyte infusion donor (not recorded which). It is not recorded whose cells these are; they may come from a transplant donor. V and J are TRBV4-2 and TRBJ2-7, with D perhaps TRBD2 (5 bases). As DNA, the CDR3 is TGTGCCAGCAGCCAAGGCGGGTGGGAGCAGTACTTC. Translated: CASSQGGWEQYF.